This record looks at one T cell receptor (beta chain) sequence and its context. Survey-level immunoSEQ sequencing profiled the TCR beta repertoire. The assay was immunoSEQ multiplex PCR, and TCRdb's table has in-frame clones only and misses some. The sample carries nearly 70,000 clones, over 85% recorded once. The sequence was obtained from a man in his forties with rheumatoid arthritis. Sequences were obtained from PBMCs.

CDR3 region: CASSDGQGADTQYF. CDR3 nucleotide sequence: TGTGCCAGCAGTGACGGACAGGGGGCAGATACGCAGTATTTT. The chain combines TRBV6-4 with TRBJ2-3; TRBD1 matches 10 bases. The V segment lost 2 bases and the J segment 4 bases; nucleotides outside the gene matches: 0. Germline CDR1 and CDR2: MRHNA and SNTAGT. The length of the CDR3 is 14 residues.